The rows below give T cell receptor beta chains drawn from one sample of a study of cytomegalovirus exposure and HLA in healthy donors. TCRdb keeps only in-frame clones here, not all; method: immunoSEQ multiplex PCR. The sample contains some 140,000 clones, about 80% of which appear only once. The sequenced material came from PBMCs. The receptors derive from a young man in good health and CMV-seropositive. CDR3s include the opening cysteine and the closing phenylalanine or tryptophan. A D gene is named only where the DNA matches it firmly. A row's size may be missing; if present it is once, few, many or a size class.

v_call	cdr3_length	j_call	clone_size	d_call	cdr3_nt	cdr3_aa
TRBV29-1	12	TRBJ1-1	.	.	TGCAGCGTTGACAGGGGGAACACTGAAGCTTTCTTT	CSVDRGNTEAFF
TRBV5-5	15	TRBJ1-1	once	TRBD1	TGTGCCAGCAGCCCCCGACAGGGGAAGAACACTGAAGCTTTCTTT	CASSPRQGKNTEAFF
TRBV29-1	15	TRBJ2-3	.	.	TGCAGCGTTGTTGTGGCGGGGTCCCCCTCCGATACGCAGTATTTT	CSVVVAGSPSDTQYF
TRBV6-1	15	TRBJ1-4	.	TRBD1	TGTGCCAGCAGTACAACCGGGACAGGGGTCGAAAAACTGTTTTTT	CASSTTGTGVEKLFF
TRBV7-2	14	TRBJ1-2	.	TRBD1	TGTGCCAGCAGCGAGGGACAGGGGGGCTATGGCTACACCTTC	CASSEGQGGYGYTF
TRBV12-5	13	TRBJ2-1	once	.	TGTGCTAGTGGTTTAACAGGGAAGGGTGAGCAGTTCTTC	CASGLTGKGEQFF
TRBV7-8	14	TRBJ1-2	.	.	TGTGCCAGCAGCTTAGCGGGCAGCCTCTATGGCTACACCTTC	CASSLAGSLYGYTF
TRBV19	12	TRBJ1-2	once	.	TGTGCCAGTAGCTCAGGAAAATATGGCTACACCTTC	CASSSGKYGYTF
TRBV5-6	12	TRBJ2-7	.	.	TGTGCCAGCAGCCGTACGGCCTACGAGCAGTACTTC	CASSRTAYEQYF
TRBV7-6	13	TRBJ1-1	.	TRBD1	TGTGCCAGCAGCTCCGGACAGGGGGCGCGAGCTTTCTTT	CASSSGQGARAFF
TRBV6-5	15	TRBJ2-2	.	.	TGTGCCAGCAGTCCCTCTCCGGTGGTTACCGGGGAGCTGTTTTTT	CASSPSPVVTGELFF
TRBV19	14	TRBJ1-5	.	.	TGTGCCAGTAGTACCCGAGACACTAGGCAGCCCCAGCATTTT	CASSTRDTRQPQHF
TRBV7-2	15	TRBJ1-1	.	.	TGTGCCAGCAGTCCACAGCGGGGGTCTGATACTGAAGCTTTCTTT	CASSPQRGSDTEAFF
TRBV7-2	15	TRBJ1-2	.	TRBD1	TGTGCCAGCAGCCCAAGGACAGGTAGTGATGGTGGCTACACCTTC	CASSPRTGSDGGYTF
TRBV19	14	TRBJ1-1	.	TRBD1	TGTGCCAGTAGGGGACAGGCCCTGAACACTGAAGCTTTCTTT	CASRGQALNTEAFF
TRBV2	14	TRBJ2-3	.	.	TGTGCCAGCAGCCCAACAGGGTTCACGGATACGCAGTATTTT	CASSPTGFTDTQYF
TRBV5-5	16	TRBJ1-4	.	.	TGTGCCAGCACCCTGGGAGGTGGTGCAACTAATGAAAAACTGTTTTTT	CASTLGGGATNEKLFF